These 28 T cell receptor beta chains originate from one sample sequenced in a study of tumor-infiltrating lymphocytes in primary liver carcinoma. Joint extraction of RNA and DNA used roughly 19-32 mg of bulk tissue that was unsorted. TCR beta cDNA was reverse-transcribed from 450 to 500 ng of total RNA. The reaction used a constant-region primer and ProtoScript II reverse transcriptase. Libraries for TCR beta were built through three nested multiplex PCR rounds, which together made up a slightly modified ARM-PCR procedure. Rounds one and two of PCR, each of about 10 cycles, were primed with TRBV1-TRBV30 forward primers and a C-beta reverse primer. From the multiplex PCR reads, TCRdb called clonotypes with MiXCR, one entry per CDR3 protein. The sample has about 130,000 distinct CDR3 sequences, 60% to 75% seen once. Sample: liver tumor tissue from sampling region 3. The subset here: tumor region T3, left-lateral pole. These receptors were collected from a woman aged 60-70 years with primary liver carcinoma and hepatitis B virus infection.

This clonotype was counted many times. Written as DNA, the CDR3 is TGTGCCAGCAGTGAGGGATGGTACACTGAAGCTTTCTTT. It specifies CASSEGWYTEAFF. The J gene is TRBJ1-1, the V gene TRBV6-5; D gene uncertain. The germline gives CDR1 MNHEY, CDR2 SVGAGI. This CDR3 comprises 13 residues. The V end was cut by 5 bases, the J end by 3 bases, with 10 bases between.

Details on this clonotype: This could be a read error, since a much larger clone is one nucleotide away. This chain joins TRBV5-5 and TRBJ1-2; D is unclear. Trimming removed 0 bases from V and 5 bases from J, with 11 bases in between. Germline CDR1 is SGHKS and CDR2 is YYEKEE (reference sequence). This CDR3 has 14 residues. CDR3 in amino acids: CASSLVGDKYGYTF. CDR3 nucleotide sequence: TGTGCCAGCAGCTTGGTTGGAGATAAATATGGCTACACCTTC.

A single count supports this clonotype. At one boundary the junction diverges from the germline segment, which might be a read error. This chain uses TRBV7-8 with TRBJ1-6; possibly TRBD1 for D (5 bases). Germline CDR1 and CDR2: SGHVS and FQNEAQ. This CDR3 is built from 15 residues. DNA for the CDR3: TGTGCCAGCAGCTTAGAAAGGACACTACATTCACCCTTCCACTTT. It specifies CASSLERTLHSPFHF. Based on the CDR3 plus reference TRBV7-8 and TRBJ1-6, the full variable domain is GAGVSQSPRYKVAKRGQDVALRCDPISGHVSLFWYQQALGQGPEFLTYFQNEAQLDKSGLPSDRFFAERPEGSVSTLKIQRTQQEDSAVYLCASSLERTLHSPFHFGNGTRLTVT.

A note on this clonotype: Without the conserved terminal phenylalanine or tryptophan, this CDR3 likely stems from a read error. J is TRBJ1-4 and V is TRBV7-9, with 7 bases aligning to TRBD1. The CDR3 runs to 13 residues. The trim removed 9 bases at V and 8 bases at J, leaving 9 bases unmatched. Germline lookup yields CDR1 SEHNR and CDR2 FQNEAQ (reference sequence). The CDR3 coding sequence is TGTGCCAGTAGCCTCGTACAGGGGGAAAAACTGTTTTTG. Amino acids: CASSLVQGEKLFL.

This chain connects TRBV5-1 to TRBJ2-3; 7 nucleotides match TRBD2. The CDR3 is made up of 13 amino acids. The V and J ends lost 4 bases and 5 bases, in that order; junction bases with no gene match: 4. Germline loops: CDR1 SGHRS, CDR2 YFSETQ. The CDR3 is CASSDPSGDTQYF. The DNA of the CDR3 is TGCGCCAGCAGCGACCCTAGCGGAGATACGCAGTATTTT.

CDR3 loop: CGSTPPRLAGRETQYF. The DNA of the CDR3 is TGTGGTAGCACCCCACCCAGGCTAGCGGGAAGAGAGACCCAGTACTTC. The chain couples TRBV11-2 to TRBJ2-5; 9 positions agree with TRBD2. Germline lookup yields CDR1 SGHAT and CDR2 FQNNGV. The CDR3 is made up of 16 amino acids.

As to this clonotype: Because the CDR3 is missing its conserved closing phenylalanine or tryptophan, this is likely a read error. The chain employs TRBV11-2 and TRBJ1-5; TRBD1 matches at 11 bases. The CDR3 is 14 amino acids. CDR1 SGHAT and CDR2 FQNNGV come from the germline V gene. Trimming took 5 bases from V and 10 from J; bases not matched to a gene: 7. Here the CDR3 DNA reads TGTGCCAGCAGCATGGGACAGGGGGGAGATCCCCAGCATCTT. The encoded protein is CASSMGQGGDPQHL.

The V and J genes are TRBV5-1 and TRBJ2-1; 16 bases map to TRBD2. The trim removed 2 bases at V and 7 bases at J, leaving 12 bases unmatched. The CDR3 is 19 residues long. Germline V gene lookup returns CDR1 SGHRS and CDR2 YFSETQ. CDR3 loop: CASSFSGTSGRVHYNEQFF. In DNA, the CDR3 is TGCGCCAGCAGCTTCTCAGGGACTAGCGGGAGGGTACACTATAATGAGCAGTTCTTC.

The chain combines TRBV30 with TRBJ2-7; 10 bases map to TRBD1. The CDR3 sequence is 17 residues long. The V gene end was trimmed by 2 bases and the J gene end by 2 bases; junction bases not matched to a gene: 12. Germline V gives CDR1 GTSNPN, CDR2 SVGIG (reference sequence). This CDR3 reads CAWSLLPGTGDPYEQYF. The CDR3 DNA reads TGTGCCTGGAGTTTACTTCCCGGGACAGGGGATCCCTACGAGCAGTACTTC. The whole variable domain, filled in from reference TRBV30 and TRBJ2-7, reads SQTIHQWPATLVQPVGSPLSLECTVEGTSNPNLYWYRQAAGRGLQLLFYSVGIGQISSEVPQNLSASRPQDRQFILSSKKLLLSDSGFYLCAWSLLPGTGDPYEQYFGPGTRLTVT.

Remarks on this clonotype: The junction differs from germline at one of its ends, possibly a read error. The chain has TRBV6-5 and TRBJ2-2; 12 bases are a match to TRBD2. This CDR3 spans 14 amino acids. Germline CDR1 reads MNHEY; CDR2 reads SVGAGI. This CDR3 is CAPRTSGNTGGLFF. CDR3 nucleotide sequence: TGTGCCCCCCGGACTAGCGGGAACACCGGGGGGCTGTTTTTT.

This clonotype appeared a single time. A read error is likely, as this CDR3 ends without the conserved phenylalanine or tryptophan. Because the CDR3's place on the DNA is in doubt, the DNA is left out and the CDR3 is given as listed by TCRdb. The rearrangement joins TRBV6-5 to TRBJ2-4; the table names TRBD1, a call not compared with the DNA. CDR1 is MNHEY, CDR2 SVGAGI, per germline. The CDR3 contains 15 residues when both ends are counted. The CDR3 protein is CASQRVGQGKNIEYS.

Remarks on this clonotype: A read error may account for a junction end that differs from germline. The CDR3 coding sequence is TGTGCCAGCAGTTTAAACGATCAGCCCCGGCATTTT. Residues: CASSLNDQPRHF. V usage is TRBV12-3 or TRBV12-4 and J usage is TRBJ1-5; D is unclear. The CDR3 runs 12 residues.

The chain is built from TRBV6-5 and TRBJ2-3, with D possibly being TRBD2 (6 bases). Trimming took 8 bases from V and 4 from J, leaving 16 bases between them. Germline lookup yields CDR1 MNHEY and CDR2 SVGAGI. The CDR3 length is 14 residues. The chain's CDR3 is CASRGGGHADTQYF. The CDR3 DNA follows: TGTGCCAGCCGGGGAGGAGGGCACGCAGATACGCAGTATTTT.

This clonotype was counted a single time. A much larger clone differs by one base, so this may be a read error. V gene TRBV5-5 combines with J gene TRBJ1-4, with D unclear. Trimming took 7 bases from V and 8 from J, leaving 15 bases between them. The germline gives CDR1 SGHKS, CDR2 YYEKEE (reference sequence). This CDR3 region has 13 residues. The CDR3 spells CASRGGLWEKLFF. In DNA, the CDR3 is TGTGCCAGCCGGGGAGGGCTTTGGGAAAAACTGTTTTTT.

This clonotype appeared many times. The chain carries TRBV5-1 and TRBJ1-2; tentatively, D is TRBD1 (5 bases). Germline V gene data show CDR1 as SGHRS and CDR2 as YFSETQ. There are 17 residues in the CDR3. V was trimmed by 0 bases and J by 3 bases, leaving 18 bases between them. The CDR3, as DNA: TGCGCCAGCAGCTTGGGGGTGTCAGGGAACTATCACTATGGCTACACCTTC. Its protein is CASSLGVSGNYHYGYTF.

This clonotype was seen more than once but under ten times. CDR3 sequence reads: CASSLGPQGYYYEQYF. The DNA for the CDR3 is TGCGCCAGCAGCTTGGGACCACAGGGCTACTACTACGAGCAGTACTTC. This chain joins TRBV5-1 and TRBJ2-7, with D maybe TRBD1 (6 bases). The ends were cut back, 0 bases at V and 3 bases at J, with 16 bases in the middle. This CDR3 comprises 16 residues. CDR1 and CDR2 from the germline V gene are SGHRS and YFSETQ.

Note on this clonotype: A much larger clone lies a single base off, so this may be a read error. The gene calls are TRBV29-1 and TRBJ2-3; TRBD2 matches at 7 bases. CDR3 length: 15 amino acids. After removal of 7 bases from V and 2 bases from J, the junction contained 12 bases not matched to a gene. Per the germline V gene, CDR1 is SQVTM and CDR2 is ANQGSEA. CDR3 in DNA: TGCAGCGCTAAGGGGCTAGCGGCCTACACAGATACGCAGTATTTT. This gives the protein CSAKGLAAYTDTQYF.

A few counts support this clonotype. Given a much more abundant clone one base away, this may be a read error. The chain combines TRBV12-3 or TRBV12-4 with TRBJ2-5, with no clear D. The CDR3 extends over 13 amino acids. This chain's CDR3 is CASGLSLEQTQYF. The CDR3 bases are TGTGCCAGCGGTTTGTCTTTGGAGCAGACCCAGTACTTC.

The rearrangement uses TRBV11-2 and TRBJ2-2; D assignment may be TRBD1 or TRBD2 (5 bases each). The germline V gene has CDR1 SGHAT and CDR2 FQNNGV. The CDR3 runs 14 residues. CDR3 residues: CTNCSGPTGGELFF. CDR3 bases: TGTACCAACTGCTCGGGACCTACAGGCGGGGAGCTGTTTTTT.

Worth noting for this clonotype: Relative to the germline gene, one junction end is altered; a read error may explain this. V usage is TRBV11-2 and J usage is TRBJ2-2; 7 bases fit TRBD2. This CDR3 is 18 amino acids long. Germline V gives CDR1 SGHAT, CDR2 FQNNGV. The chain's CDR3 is CASSLRLGGQGNSGELFF. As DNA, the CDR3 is TGTGCCAGCAGCTTACGGTTGGGTGGGCAGGGCAACAGCGGGGAGCTCTTTTTT.

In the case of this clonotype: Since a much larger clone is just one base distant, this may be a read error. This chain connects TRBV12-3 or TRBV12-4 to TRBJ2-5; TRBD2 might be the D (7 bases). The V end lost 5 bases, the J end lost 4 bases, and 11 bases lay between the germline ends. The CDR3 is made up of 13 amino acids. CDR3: CASSVGGPETQYF. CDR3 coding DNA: TGTGCCAGCAGTGTGGGGGGGCCAGAGACCCAGTACTTC.

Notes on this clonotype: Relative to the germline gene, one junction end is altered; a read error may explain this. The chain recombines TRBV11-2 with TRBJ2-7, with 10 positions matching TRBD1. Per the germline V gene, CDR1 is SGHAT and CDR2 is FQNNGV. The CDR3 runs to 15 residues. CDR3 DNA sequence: TGTGCCAGCTGCCCAGCGACAGGGGGCGCCTACAAGCAGTACTTC. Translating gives CASCPATGGAYKQYF.

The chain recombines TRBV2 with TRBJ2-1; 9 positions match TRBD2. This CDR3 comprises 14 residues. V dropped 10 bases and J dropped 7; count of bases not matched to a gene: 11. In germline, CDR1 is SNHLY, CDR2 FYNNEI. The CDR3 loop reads CANMSGGRGNEQFF. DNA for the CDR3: TGTGCCAACATGAGCGGGGGGCGGGGGAATGAGCAGTTCTTC.

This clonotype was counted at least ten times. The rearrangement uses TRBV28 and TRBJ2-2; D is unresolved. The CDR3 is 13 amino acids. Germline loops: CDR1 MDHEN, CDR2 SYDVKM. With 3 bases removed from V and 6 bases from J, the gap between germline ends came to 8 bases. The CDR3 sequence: CASSLGLPGELFF. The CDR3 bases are TGTGCCAGCAGTTTGGGGTTGCCCGGGGAGCTGTTTTTT. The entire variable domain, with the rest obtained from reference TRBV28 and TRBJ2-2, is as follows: DVKVTQSSRYLVKRTGEKVFLECVQDMDHENMFWYRQDPGLGLRLIYFSYDVKMKEKGDIPEGYSVSREKKERFSLILESASTNQTSMYLCASSLGLPGELFFGEGSRLTVL.

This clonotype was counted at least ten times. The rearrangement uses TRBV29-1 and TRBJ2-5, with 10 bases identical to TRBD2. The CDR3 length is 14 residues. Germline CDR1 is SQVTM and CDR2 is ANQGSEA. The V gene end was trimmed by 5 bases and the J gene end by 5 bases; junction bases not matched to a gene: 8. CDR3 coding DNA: TGCAGCGTTCCAACAGCGGGAGGGCTGGAGACCCAGTACTTC. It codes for CSVPTAGGLETQYF.

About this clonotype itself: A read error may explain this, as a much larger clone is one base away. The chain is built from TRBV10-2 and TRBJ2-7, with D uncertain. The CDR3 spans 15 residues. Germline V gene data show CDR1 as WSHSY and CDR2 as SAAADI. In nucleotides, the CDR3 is TGCGCCAGCAGTGCGGTATCGGCTACAAACTACGAGCAGTGCTTC. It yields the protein CASSAVSATNYEQCF.

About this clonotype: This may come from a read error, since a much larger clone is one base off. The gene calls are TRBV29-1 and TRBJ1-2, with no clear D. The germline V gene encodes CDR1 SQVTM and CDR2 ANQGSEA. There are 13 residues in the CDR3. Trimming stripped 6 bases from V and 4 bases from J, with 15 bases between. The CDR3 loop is CSVTSGASYGYTF. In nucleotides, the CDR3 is TGCAGCGTGACGTCAGGCGCTAGCTATGGCTACACCTTC.

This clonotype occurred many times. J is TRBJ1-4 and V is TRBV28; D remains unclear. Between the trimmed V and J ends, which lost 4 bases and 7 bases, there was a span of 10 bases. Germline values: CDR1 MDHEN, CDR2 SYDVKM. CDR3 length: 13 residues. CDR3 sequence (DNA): TGTGCCAGCAGTTATGCTCCCTCTGAAAAACTGTTTTTT. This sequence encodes CASSYAPSEKLFF.